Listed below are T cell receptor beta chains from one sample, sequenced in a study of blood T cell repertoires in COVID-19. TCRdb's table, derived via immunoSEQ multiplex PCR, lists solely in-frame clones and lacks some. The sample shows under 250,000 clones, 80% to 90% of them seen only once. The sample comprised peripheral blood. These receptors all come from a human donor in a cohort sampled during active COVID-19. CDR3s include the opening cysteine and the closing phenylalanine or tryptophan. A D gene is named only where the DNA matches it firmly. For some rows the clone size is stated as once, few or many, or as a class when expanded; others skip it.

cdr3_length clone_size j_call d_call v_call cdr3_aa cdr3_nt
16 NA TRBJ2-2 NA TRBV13 CASSSTPGVTTGELFF TGTGCCAGCAGCTCCACTCCCGGAGTAACCACCGGGGAGCTGTTTTTT
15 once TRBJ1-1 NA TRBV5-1 CASSTKTGSNTEAFF TGCGCCAGCAGCACCAAGACAGGTTCGAACACTGAAGCTTTCTTT
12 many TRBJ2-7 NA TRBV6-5 CASTAGSYEQYF TGTGCCAGCACCGCGGGGTCCTACGAGCAGTACTTC
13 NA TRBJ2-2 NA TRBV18 CASSPRGAGELFF TGTGCCAGCTCACCACGGGGGGCCGGGGAGCTGTTTTTT
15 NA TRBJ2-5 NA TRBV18 CASSPVLGDQETQYF TGTGCCAGCTCACCTGTCCTAGGGGACCAAGAGACCCAGTACTTC
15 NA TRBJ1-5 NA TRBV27 CASSLGAGLNQPQHF TGTGCCAGCAGTTTAGGGGCAGGGTTAAATCAGCCCCAGCATTTT
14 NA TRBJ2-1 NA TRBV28 CASLRRRNYNEQFF TGTGCCAGCCTCAGGAGGCGGAACTACAATGAGCAGTTCTTC
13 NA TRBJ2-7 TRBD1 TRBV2 CASSGQGMREQYF TGTGCCAGCAGTGGACAGGGAATGCGAGAGCAGTACTTC
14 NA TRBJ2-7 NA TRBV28 CASSPRPPPYEQYF TGTGCCAGCAGTCCCCGTCCCCCTCCCTACGAGCAGTACTTC
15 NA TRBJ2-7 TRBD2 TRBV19 CASSISQLAGDEQYF TGTGCCAGTAGTATATCCCAACTAGCGGGTGACGAGCAGTACTTC
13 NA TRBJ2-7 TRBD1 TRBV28 CASRGTVSYEQYF TGTGCCAGCAGGGGGACAGTCTCCTACGAGCAGTACTTC
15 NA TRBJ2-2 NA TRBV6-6 CASSYSGQYTGELFF TGTGCCAGCAGTTACTCCGGACAGTACACCGGGGAGCTGTTTTTT
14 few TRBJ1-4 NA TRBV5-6 CAGKWLGAGEKLFF TGTGCCGGCAAATGGTTGGGCGCAGGGGAAAAACTGTTTTTT
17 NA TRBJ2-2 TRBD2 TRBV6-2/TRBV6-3 CASSSRPSGRETGELFF TGTGCCAGCAGTTCCCGTCCTAGCGGGAGAGAGACCGGGGAGCTGTTTTTT
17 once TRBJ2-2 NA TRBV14 CASSQDWGQFNTGELFF TGTGCCAGCAGCCAAGATTGGGGACAATTTAACACCGGGGAGCTGTTTTTT
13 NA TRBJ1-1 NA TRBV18 CASSPGRATEAFF TGTGCCAGCTCACCCGGCAGGGCCACTGAAGCTTTCTTT
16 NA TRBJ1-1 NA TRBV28 CASSPLTGPFNTEAFF TGTGCCAGCAGCCCTTTGACAGGACCTTTTAACACTGAAGCTTTCTTT
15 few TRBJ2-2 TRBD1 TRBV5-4 CASSSGTVVTGELFF TGTGCCAGCAGCTCCGGGACAGTGGTAACCGGGGAGCTGTTTTTT
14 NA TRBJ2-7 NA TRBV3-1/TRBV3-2 CASSQSQGVDEQYF TGTGCCAGCAGCCAATCTCAAGGGGTGGACGAGCAGTACTTC
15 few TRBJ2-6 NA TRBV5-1 CASRPRSSGANVLTF TGCGCCAGCAGGCCACGGAGCTCTGGGGCCAACGTCCTGACTTTC
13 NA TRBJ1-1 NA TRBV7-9 CASSLGAATEAFF TGTGCCAGCAGCTTAGGGGCAGCTACTGAAGCTTTCTTT
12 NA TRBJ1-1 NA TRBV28 CASRKGLTEAFF TGTGCCAGCAGGAAAGGACTTACCGAAGCTTTCTTT
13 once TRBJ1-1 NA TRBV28 CASSSQGNTEAFF TGTGCCAGCAGTTCACAGGGGAACACTGAAGCTTTCTTT
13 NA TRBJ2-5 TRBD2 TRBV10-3 CAISKTSLETQYF TGTGCCATCAGTAAGACTAGCCTCGAGACCCAGTACTTC
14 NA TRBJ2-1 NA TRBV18 CASSPHLPGGEQFF TGTGCCAGCTCACCCCACCTCCCCGGGGGTGAGCAGTTCTTC
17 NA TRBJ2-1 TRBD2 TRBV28 CASSPPSPSGVYNEQFF TGTGCCAGCAGTCCCCCCAGTCCTAGCGGGGTATACAATGAGCAGTTCTTC
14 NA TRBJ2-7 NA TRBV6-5 CASGPLRGPYEQYF TGTGCCAGCGGGCCTTTAAGGGGTCCCTACGAGCAGTACTTC
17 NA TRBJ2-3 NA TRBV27 CASRGRGTGDLTDTQYF TGTGCCAGCAGGGGACGTGGGACGGGGGACCTCACAGATACGCAGTATTTT
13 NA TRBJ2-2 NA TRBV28 CASRTSGTGELFF TGTGCCAGCAGAACCTCGGGAACCGGGGAGCTGTTTTTT
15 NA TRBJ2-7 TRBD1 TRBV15 CATSREGQGAYEQYF TGTGCCACCAGCAGAGAAGGGCAGGGGGCCTACGAGCAGTACTTC
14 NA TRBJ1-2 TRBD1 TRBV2 CASRPLDRDSGYTF TGTGCCAGCAGACCTCTGGACAGGGATAGCGGCTACACCTTC
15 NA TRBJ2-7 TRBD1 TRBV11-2 CASSKDRGNSYEQYF TGTGCCAGCAGCAAAGACAGGGGCAACTCCTACGAGCAGTACTTC
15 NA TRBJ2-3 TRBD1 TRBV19 CASSLGQGRPDTQYF TGTGCCAGTAGTTTAGGACAGGGCCGGCCAGATACGCAGTATTTT